The T cell receptor (beta chain) under discussion was sequenced for a study of technical replicates of blood from a handful of donors. This CDR3 has 13 amino acids. V shed 5 bases and J shed 5 bases, with 10 bases lying between them. CDR1 is PRHDT and CDR2 is FYEKMQ in the germline V gene (reference sequence). TCRdb's copy holds only in-frame clones and misses some; the assay was immunoSEQ multiplex PCR. The sample lists fewer than 90,000 clones; about 94% were seen once. The origin of this receptor is a human donor in good health. Sequencing was performed on T cells isolated from PBMCs. V and J are TRBV13 and TRBJ2-1; TRBD2 is a possible D gene (5 bases). The CDR3 is CASSGRDNNEQFF. CDR3 DNA sequence: TGTGCCAGCAGCGGTCGGGATAACAATGAGCAGTTCTTC.